This record concerns one T cell receptor beta chain sequence. The data stem from a study of blood T cell repertoires in COVID-19. For the study at large: Sources were T cells, B-cell-depleted T cells, or PBMCs; the material itself was cDNA or gDNA.

V lost 5 bases and J 2 bases, leaving 12 bases between the germline ends. CDR1 is KGHSH and CDR2 is LQKENI in the germline V gene. This CDR3 comprises 14 residues. As handled by the study authors: For nucleated cells, counts were estimated from reference gene primer amplification. Assay used: immunoSEQ multiplex PCR; TCRdb lists only in-frame clones, some missing. The V and J calls and clone size come from that table; D and trimming were worked out from the DNA. The table lists some 260,000 clones, over 75% of them singletons. In Seattle, patients joined the study during active infection and were tracked longitudinally.

Sequencing was carried out using peripheral blood. The J gene is TRBJ1-2, the V gene TRBV18; possibly TRBD1 for D (5 bases). The sequence came from a woman aged 70-85 years with COVID-19, enrolled during active disease. The DNA for the CDR3 is TGTGCCAGCTCAACGGGCACAGGAAACTATGGCTACACCTTC. Its translation: CASSTGTGNYGYTF.